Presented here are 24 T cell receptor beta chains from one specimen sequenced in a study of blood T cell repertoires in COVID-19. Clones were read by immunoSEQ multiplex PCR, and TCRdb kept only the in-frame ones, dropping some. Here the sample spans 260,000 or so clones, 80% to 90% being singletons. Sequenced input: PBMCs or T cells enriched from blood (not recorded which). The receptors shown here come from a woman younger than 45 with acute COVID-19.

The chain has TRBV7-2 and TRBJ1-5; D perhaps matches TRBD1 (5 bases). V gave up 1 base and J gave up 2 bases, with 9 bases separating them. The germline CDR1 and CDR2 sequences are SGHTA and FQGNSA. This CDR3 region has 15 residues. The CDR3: CASSLDRSGNQPQHF. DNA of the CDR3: TGTGCCAGCAGCTTAGACAGGTCCGGCAATCAGCCCCAGCATTTT.

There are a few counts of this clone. The CDR3 sequence: CASSQNYGYTF. The DNA of the CDR3 is TGTGCCAGCAGCCAGAACTATGGCTACACCTTC. The V gene is TRBV7-9, the J gene TRBJ1-2, with D unclear. Trimming removed 5 bases from V and 2 bases from J, with 3 bases in between. The CDR3 has 11 amino acids. Germline CDR1 SEHNR, CDR2 FQNEAQ (reference sequence).

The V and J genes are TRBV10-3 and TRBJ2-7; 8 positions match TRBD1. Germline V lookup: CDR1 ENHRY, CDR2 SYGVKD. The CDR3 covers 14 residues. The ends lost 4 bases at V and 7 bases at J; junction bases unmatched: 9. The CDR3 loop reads CAISGQGAKGEQYF. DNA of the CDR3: TGTGCCATCAGTGGGCAGGGGGCGAAGGGTGAGCAGTACTTC.

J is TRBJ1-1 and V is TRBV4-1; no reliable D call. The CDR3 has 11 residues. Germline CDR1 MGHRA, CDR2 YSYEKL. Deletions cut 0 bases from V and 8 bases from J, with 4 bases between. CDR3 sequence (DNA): TGCGCCAGCAGCCAAGACAGGGAAGCTTTCTTT. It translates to CASSQDREAFF.

Here the CDR3 DNA reads TGTGCCAGCATAGGACAAGTTATGAACACTGAAGCTTTCTTT. This translates into CASIGQVMNTEAFF. The V call is TRBV6-5, the J call TRBJ1-1, with a tentative D call TRBD1 (5 bases). Germline CDR1 is MNHEY and CDR2 is SVGAGI. There are 14 residues in the CDR3. With 7 bases removed from V and 0 bases from J, the gap between germline ends came to 12 bases.

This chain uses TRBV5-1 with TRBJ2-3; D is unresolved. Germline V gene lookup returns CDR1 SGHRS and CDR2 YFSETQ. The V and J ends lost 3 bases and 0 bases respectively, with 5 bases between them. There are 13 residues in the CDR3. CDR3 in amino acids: CASSSQSTDTQYF. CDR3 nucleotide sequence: TGCGCCAGCAGCTCACAAAGCACAGATACGCAGTATTTT.

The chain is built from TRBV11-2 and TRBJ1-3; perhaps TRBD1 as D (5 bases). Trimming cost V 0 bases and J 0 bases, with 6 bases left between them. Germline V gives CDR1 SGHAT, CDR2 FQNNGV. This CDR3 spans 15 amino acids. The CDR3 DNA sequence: TGTGCCAGCAGCTTAGAGGGGCCCTCTGGAAACACCATATATTTT. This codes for CASSLEGPSGNTIYF. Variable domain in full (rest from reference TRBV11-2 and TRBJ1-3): EAGVAQSPRYKIIEKRQSVAFWCNPISGHATLYWYQQILGQGPKLLIQFQNNGVVDDSQLPKDRFSAERLKGVDSTLKIQPAKLEDSAVYLCASSLEGPSGNTIYFGEGSWLTVV.

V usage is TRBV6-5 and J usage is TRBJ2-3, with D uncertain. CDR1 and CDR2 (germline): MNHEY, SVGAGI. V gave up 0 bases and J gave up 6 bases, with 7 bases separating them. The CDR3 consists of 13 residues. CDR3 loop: CASSYSTWDTQYF. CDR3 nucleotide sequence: TGTGCCAGCAGTTACTCGACTTGGGATACGCAGTATTTT.

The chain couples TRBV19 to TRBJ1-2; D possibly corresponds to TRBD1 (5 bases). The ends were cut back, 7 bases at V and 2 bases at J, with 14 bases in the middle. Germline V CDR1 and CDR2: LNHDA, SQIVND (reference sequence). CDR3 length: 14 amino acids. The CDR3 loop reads CASTPGDFNYGYTF. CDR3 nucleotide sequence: TGTGCCAGTACCCCCGGGGACTTCAACTATGGCTACACCTTC.

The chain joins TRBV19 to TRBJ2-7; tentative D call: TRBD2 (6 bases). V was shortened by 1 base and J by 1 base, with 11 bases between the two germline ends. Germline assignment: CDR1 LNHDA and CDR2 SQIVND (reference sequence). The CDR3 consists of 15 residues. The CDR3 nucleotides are TGTGCCAGTAGTATAGGGCAGGGAGGTTCCTACGAGCAGTACTTC. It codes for CASSIGQGGSYEQYF.

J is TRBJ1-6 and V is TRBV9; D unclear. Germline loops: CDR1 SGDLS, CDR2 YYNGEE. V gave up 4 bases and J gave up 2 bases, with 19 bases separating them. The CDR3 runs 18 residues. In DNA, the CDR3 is TGTGCCAGCAGCCCCCATGCCGATGGGAGAACCTATAATTCACCCCTCCACTTT. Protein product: CASSPHADGRTYNSPLHF.

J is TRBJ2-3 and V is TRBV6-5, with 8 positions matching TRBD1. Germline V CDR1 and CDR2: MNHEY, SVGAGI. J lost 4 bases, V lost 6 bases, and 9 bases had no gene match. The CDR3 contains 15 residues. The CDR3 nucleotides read TGTGCCAGCAGAAGACAGGGGTCTGTGCCAGATACGCAGTATTTT. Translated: CASRRQGSVPDTQYF.

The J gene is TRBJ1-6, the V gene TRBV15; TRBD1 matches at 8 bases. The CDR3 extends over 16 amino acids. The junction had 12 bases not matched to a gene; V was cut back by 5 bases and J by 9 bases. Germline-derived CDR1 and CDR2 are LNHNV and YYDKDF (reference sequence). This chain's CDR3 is CATSQGAGPFSSPLHF. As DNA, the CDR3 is TGTGCCACCAGCCAGGGGGCGGGACCTTTTAGTTCACCCCTCCACTTT.

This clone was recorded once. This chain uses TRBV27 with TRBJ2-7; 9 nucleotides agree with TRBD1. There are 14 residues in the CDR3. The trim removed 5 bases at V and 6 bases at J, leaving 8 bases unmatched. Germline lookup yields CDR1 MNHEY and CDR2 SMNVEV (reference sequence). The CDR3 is CASSPGQGFGEQYF. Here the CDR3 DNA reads TGTGCCAGCAGTCCGGGACAGGGTTTCGGCGAGCAGTACTTC.

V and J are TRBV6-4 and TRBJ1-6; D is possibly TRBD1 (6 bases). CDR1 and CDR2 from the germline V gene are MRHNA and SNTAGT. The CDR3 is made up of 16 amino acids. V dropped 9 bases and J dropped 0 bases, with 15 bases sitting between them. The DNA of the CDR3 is TGTGCCAGGGAACTCGGACAGACCTCCTATAATTCACCCCTCCACTTT. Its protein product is CARELGQTSYNSPLHF.

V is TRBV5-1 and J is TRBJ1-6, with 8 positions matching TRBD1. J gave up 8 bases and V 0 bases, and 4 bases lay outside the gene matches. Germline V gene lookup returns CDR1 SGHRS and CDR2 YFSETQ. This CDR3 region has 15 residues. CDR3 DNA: TGCGCCAGCAGCTTGGTAGGGACAGGTGATTCACCCCTCCACTTT. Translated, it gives CASSLVGTGDSPLHF. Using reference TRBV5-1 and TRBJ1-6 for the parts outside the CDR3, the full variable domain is KAGVTQTPRYLIKTRGQQVTLSCSPISGHRSVSWYQQTPGQGLQFLFEYFSETQRNKGNFPGRFSGRQFSNSRSEMNVSTLELGDSALYLCASSLVGTGDSPLHFGNGTRLTVT.

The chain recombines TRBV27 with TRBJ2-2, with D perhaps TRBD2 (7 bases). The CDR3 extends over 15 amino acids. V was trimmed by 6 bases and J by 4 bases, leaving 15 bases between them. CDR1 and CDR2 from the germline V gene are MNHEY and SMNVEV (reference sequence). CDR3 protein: CASSWAGEGTGELFF. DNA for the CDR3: TGTGCCAGCAGCTGGGCAGGGGAGGGCACCGGGGAGCTGTTTTTT.

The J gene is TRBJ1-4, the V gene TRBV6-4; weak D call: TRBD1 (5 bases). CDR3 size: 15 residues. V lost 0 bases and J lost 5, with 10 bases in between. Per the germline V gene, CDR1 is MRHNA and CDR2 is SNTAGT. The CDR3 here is CASSDSGEGNEKLFF. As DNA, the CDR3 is TGTGCCAGCAGTGACTCCGGGGAGGGGAATGAAAAACTGTTTTTT.

The DNA of the CDR3 is TGTGCCAGCAGCTTATTCGTGACAGCAGATGAAAAACTGTTTTTT. Translated, it gives CASSLFVTADEKLFF. The V and J genes are TRBV7-8 and TRBJ1-4, with D perhaps TRBD1 (5 bases). Germline assignment: CDR1 SGHVS and CDR2 FQNEAQ. The CDR3 runs to 15 residues. The V and J ends lost 2 bases and 6 bases respectively, with 13 bases between them.

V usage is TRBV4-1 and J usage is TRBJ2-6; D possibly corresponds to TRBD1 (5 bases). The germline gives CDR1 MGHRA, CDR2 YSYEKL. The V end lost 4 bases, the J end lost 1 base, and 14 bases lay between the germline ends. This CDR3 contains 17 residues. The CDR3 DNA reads TGCGCCAGCAGCCCCGTTACCAGGGAATCTGGGGCCAACGTCCTGACTTTC. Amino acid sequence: CASSPVTRESGANVLTF.

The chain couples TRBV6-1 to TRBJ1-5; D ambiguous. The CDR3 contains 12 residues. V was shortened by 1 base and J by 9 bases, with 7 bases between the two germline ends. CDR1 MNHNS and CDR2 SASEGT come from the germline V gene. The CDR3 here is CASSEGLTPQHF. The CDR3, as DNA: TGTGCCAGCAGTGAAGGGCTTACGCCCCAGCATTTT.

Here the CDR3 reads CASSFTTGTVNEAFF. DNA for the CDR3: TGTGCCAGCAGCTTCACAACAGGGACAGTTAATGAAGCTTTCTTT. The J gene is TRBJ1-1, the V gene TRBV11-2, with 7 nucleotides matching TRBD1. CDR3 length: 15 residues. The germline V gene has CDR1 SGHAT and CDR2 FQNNGV. V shed 3 bases, J shed 7 bases, and the junction held 11 bases outside the gene matches.

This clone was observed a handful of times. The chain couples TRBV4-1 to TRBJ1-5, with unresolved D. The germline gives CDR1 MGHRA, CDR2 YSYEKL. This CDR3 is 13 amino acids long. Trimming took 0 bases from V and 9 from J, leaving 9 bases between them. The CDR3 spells CASSQDGRRPQHF. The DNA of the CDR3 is TGCGCCAGCAGCCAAGATGGTCGTAGGCCCCAGCATTTT.

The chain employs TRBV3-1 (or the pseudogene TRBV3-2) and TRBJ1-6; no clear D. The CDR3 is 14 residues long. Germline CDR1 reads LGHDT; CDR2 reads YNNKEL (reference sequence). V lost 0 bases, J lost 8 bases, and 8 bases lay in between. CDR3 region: CASSQEGSYSPLHF. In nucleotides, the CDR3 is TGTGCCAGCAGCCAAGAGGGCAGTTATTCACCCCTCCACTTT.